What follows are 5 T cell receptor beta chains derived from one specimen sequenced in a study of cytotoxic CD8 clonotypes in ibrutinib-treated CLL. Clones were read by immunoSEQ multiplex PCR, and TCRdb kept only the in-frame ones, dropping some. The sample has fewer than 75,000 clones, more than 70% seen once. Here the sequenced sample was PBMCs, taken after 12 months of ibrutinib treatment. The receptor source for this set is a human donor with chronic lymphocytic leukemia.

The chain joins TRBV27 to TRBJ1-2, with D hard to call. The CDR3 loop spans 16 amino acids. V was clipped by 2 bases and J by 4 bases, with 17 bases between them. Germline CDR1 is MNHEY and CDR2 is SMNVEV (reference sequence). The CDR3 loop reads CASSLEAGWSTYGYTF. CDR3 bases: TGTGCCAGCAGTTTAGAAGCGGGGTGGAGTACCTATGGCTACACCTTC.

This clone was counted only a few times. The rearrangement joins TRBV5-8 to TRBJ2-2; D gene ambiguous. The V end was cut by 1 base, the J end by 7 bases, with 11 bases between. Per germline, CDR1 SGHTS and CDR2 YDEGEE. The CDR3 covers 14 residues. In DNA, the CDR3 is TGTGCCAGCAGCTTGTTTGTCGTCGGCGGGGAGCTGTTTTTT. As protein: CASSLFVVGGELFF.

V usage is TRBV7-3 and J usage is TRBJ2-1; a possible D gene is TRBD1 (5 bases). The CDR3 is 13 amino acids. V shed 5 bases and J shed 4 bases, with 9 bases lying between them. Germline CDR1 is SGHTA and CDR2 is FQGTGA. The CDR3 nucleotides read TGTGCCAGCAGCCGAGACAGATACAATGAGCAGTTCTTC. Its translation: CASSRDRYNEQFF.

The chain employs TRBV10-3 and TRBJ1-1; D gene unclear. Trimming pared 3 bases from V and 0 bases from J, leaving 8 bases between. Germline V gene lookup returns CDR1 ENHRY and CDR2 SYGVKD. This CDR3 has 14 residues. The CDR3 protein is CAISDRPMNTEAFF. Written as DNA, the CDR3 is TGTGCCATCAGTGACAGACCCATGAACACTGAAGCTTTCTTT.

The rearrangement links TRBV5-4 to TRBJ2-7, with 8 bases matching TRBD2. The CDR3 totals 16 residues. Trimming cost V 3 bases and J 2 bases; bases outside gene matches: 10. Germline V gene lookup returns CDR1 SGHNT and CDR2 YYREEE (reference sequence). The DNA of the CDR3 is TGTGCCAGCAGCTGGCGAGCCGGGACTAGTCCCTACGAGCAGTACTTC. Residues: CASSWRAGTSPYEQYF.